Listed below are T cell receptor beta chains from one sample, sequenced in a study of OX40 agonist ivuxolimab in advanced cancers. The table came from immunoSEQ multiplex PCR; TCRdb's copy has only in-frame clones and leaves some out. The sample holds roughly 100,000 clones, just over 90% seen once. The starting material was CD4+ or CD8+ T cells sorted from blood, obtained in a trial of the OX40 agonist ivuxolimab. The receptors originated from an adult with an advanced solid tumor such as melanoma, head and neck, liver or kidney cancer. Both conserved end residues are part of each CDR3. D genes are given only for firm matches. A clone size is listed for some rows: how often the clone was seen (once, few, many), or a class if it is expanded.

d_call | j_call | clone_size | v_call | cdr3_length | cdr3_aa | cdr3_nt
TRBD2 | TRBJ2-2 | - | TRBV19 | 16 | CASRPPGLASTGELFF | TGTGCCAGTAGACCTCCGGGACTAGCGAGCACCGGGGAGCTGTTTTTT
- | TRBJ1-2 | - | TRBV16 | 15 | CASSQLWGANYGYTF | TGTGCCAGCAGCCAATTGTGGGGGGCCAACTATGGCTACACCTTC
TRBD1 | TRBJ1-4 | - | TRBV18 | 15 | CASSPRGQGNEKLFF | TGTGCCAGCTCCCCTCGGGGACAGGGTAATGAAAAACTGTTTTTT
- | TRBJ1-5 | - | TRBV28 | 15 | CASRPPLGENQPQHF | TGTGCCAGCAGGCCCCCGTTAGGGGAAAATCAGCCCCAGCATTTT
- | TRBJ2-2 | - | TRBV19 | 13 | CASNLGGTGELFF | TGTGCCAGTAACCTGGGGGGAACCGGGGAGCTGTTTTTT
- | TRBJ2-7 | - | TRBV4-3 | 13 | CASSQDLVYEQYF | TGCGCCAGCAGCCAAGATCTAGTTTACGAGCAGTACTTC
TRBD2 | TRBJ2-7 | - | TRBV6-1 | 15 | CASRDGTSSSYEQYF | TGTGCCAGCAGGGACGGGACTAGCAGTTCCTACGAGCAGTACTTC
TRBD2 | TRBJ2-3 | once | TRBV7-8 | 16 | CASSLGTSGITDTQYF | TGTGCCAGCAGCCTGGGGACTAGCGGTATCACAGATACGCAGTATTTT
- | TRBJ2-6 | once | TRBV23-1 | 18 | CASSQTLWAQGGANVLTF | TGCGCCAGCAGTCAGACCCTTTGGGCTCAGGGAGGGGCCAACGTCCTGACTTTC
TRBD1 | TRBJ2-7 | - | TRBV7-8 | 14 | CASSGRDRAYEQYF | TGTGCCAGCAGCGGCCGGGACAGGGCCTACGAGCAGTACTTC
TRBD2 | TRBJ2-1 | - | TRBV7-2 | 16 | CASSFMKRGGADEQFF | TGTGCCAGCAGCTTTATGAAACGCGGGGGGGCCGATGAGCAGTTCTTC
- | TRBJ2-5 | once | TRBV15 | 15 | CATSRDGGNGETQYF | TGTGCCACCAGCAGAGATGGAGGGAATGGGGAGACCCAGTACTTC
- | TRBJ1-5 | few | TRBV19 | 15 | CASSITFGSNQPQHF | TGTGCCAGTAGTATAACCTTTGGGAGCAATCAGCCCCAGCATTTT
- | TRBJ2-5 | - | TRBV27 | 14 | CASSPRRGQETQYF | TGTGCCAGCAGCCCGAGGCGGGGCCAAGAGACCCAGTACTTC
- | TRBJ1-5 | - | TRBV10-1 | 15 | CASSAVHTSNQPQHF | TGCGCCAGCAGTGCCGTCCATACGAGCAATCAGCCCCAGCATTTT
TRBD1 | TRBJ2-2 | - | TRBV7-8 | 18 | CASSLGLTGVRVGGELFF | TGTGCCAGCAGCTTAGGCCTAACAGGGGTTCGGGTAGGCGGGGAGCTGTTTTTT
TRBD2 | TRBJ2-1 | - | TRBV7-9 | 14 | CASSFPGAGREQFF | TGTGCCAGCAGCTTCCCAGGAGCCGGGAGGGAGCAGTTCTTC
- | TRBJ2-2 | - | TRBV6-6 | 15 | CASSYSGGDTGELFF | TGTGCCAGCAGTTACTCGGGGGGAGACACCGGGGAGCTGTTTTTT
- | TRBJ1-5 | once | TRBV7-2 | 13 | CASRRAVNQPQHF | TGTGCCAGCAGACGAGCGGTCAATCAGCCCCAGCATTTT
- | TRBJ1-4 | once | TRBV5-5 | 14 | CASNAGHPNEKLFF | TGTGCCAGCAACGCGGGACACCCTAATGAAAAACTGTTTTTT
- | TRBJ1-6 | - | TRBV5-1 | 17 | CASSRSTGRGDNSPLHF | TGCGCCAGCAGCAGGTCCACAGGGCGGGGAGATAATTCACCCCTCCACTTT
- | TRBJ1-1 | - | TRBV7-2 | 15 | CASTPGGTLNTEAFF | TGTGCCAGCACCCCAGGAGGGACATTGAACACTGAAGCTTTCTTT
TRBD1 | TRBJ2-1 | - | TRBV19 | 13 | CASSTDRGGEQFF | TGTGCCAGTAGTACGGACAGGGGAGGTGAGCAGTTCTTC
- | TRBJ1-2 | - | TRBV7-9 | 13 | CASSSVEAFGYTF | TGTGCCAGCAGCTCAGTCGAAGCCTTTGGCTACACCTTC
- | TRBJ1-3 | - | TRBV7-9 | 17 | CASSSPSRVYSGNTIYF | TGTGCCAGCAGCTCCCCATCCAGGGTTTATTCGGGAAACACCATATATTTT
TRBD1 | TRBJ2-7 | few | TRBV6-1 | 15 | CASRGGQGGNVEQYF | TGTGCCAGCAGGGGGGGACAGGGAGGAAATGTCGAGCAGTACTTC
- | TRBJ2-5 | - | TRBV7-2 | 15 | CASSLGFGRQETQYF | TGTGCCAGCAGCTTAGGGTTTGGTCGGCAAGAGACCCAGTACTTC
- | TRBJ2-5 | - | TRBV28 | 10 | CASSQETQYF | TGTGCCAGCAGCCAAGAGACCCAGTACTTC
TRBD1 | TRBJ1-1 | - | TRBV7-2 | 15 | CASREQGALHTEAFF | TGTGCCAGCAGAGAACAGGGGGCCCTGCACACTGAAGCTTTCTTT
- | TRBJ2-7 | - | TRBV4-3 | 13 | CASSPIGGSQQYF | TGCGCCAGCAGCCCCATAGGGGGGAGCCAGCAGTACTTC
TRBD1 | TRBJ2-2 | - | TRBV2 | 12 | CASRGQGGELFF | TGTGCCAGCAGGGGACAGGGAGGGGAGCTGTTTTTT
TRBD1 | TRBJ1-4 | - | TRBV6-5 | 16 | CASRSGTGATNEKLFF | TGTGCCAGCCGTTCCGGGACAGGTGCAACTAATGAAAAACTGTTTTTT
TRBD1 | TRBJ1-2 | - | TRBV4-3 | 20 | CASSQDLGNFWTGLEDGYTF | TGCGCCAGCAGCCAAGACTTGGGAAACTTTTGGACAGGTTTGGAGGATGGCTACACCTTC
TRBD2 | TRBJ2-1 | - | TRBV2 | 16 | CASSDPSGGNYNEQFF | TGTGCCAGCAGTGACCCGAGCGGGGGCAACTACAATGAGCAGTTCTTC
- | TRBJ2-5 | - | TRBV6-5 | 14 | CASSYGSAAETQYF | TGTGCCAGCAGTTATGGGTCAGCGGCCGAGACCCAGTACTTC
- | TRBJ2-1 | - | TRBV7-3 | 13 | CASSVTVYNEQFF | TGTGCCAGCAGCGTGACAGTTTACAATGAGCAGTTCTTC
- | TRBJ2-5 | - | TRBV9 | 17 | CASSVGRRQGSQETQYF | TGTGCCAGCAGCGTAGGGCGGAGGCAGGGGTCCCAAGAGACCCAGTACTTC
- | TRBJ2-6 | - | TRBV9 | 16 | CASSQRGNAGANVLTF | TGTGCCAGCAGTCAAAGGGGGAATGCTGGGGCCAACGTCCTGACTTTC
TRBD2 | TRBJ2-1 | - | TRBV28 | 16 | CASSGGLAGVYNEQFF | TGTGCCAGCAGTGGGGGACTAGCGGGGGTCTACAATGAGCAGTTCTTC
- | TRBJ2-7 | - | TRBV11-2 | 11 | CASSSFYEQYF | TGTGCCAGCAGCTCATTCTACGAGCAGTACTTC
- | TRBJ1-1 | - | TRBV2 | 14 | CASSEGWQGTEAFF | TGTGCCAGCAGTGAAGGTTGGCAGGGGACTGAAGCTTTCTTT
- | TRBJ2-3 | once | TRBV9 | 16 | CASSVGRGRLVDTQYF | TGTGCCAGCAGCGTAGGGAGGGGGCGTTTGGTAGATACGCAGTATTTT
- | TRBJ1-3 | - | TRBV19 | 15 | CASSIQGPSGNTIYF | TGTGCCAGTAGTATACAGGGGCCCTCTGGAAACACCATATATTTT
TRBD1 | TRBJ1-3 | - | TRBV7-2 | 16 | CASSDQDRVKGNTIYF | TGTGCCAGCAGCGACCAGGACAGGGTAAAGGGAAACACCATATATTTT
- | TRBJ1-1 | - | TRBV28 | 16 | CASSLWAGSMNTEAFF | TGTGCCAGCAGTTTATGGGCGGGGAGCATGAACACTGAAGCTTTCTTT
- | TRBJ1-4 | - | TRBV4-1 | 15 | CASSPNGAGGEKLFF | TGCGCCAGCAGCCCCAATGGCGCCGGGGGTGAAAAACTGTTTTTT
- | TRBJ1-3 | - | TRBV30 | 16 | CAWRTRGEAGGNTIYF | TGTGCCTGGAGAACCAGGGGTGAGGCTGGCGGAAACACCATATATTTT
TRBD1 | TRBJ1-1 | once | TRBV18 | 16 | CASSPGQGFENTEAFF | TGTGCCAGCTCACCGGGACAGGGTTTCGAGAACACTGAAGCTTTCTTT
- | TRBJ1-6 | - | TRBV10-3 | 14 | CAISVDRTGSPLHF | TGTGCCATCAGCGTTGACAGGACGGGGTCACCCCTCCACTTT
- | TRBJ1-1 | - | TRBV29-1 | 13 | CSVGVSGSSEAFF | TGCAGCGTTGGGGTGAGCGGGAGCTCTGAAGCTTTCTTT